These 23 T cell receptor beta chains were sequenced from one sample in a study of T cell responses to AZD1222 COVID-19 vaccine. The assay was immunoSEQ multiplex PCR, and TCRdb's table has in-frame clones only and misses some. The table lists around 150,000 clones, 94% of them singletons. This specimen was peripheral blood, taken on day 0 of AZD1222 vaccination. All receptors come from an adult in good health.

The chain has TRBV5-1 and TRBJ1-2; no reliable D call. The CDR3 is made up of 14 amino acids. Trimming cost V 0 bases and J 4 bases, with 10 bases left between them. From germline, CDR1 is SGHRS and CDR2 YFSETQ. The CDR3 loop reads CASSLGQARYGYTF. CDR3 sequence (DNA): TGCGCCAGCAGCTTGGGGCAGGCTCGCTATGGCTACACCTTC.

The chain is built from TRBV28 and TRBJ2-5; TRBD2 aligns across 8 bases. With 4 bases clipped from V and 0 bases from J, the junction kept 7 bases outside the gene matches. Germline loops: CDR1 MDHEN, CDR2 SYDVKM. This CDR3 is built from 16 residues. The CDR3 is CASSYLSGGDQETQYF. Written as DNA, the CDR3 is TGTGCCAGCAGTTATCTCTCGGGAGGGGACCAAGAGACCCAGTACTTC.

J is TRBJ2-7 and V is TRBV28; maybe TRBD1 (5 bases). Per the germline V gene, CDR1 is MDHEN and CDR2 is SYDVKM. The CDR3 has 13 amino acids. V lost 9 bases and J lost 4, with 16 bases in between. For the CDR3, the DNA is TGTGCCAGTCTAGGAACAGGACATTACGAGCAGTACGTC. Translating it yields CASLGTGHYEQYV.

The DNA for the CDR3 is TGTGCCAGCAGTGTTTCCGGGACAGCCAGCGCCGGCTACACCTTC. This codes for CASSVSGTASAGYTF. The chain employs TRBV6-4 and TRBJ1-2; the match to TRBD1 covers 7 bases. V gave up 4 bases and J gave up 8 bases; unmatched junction bases: 13. This CDR3 comprises 15 residues. CDR1 and CDR2 from the germline V gene are MRHNA and SNTAGT.

This chain links TRBV19 with TRBJ1-6; perhaps TRBD1 as D (5 bases). Germline V gives CDR1 LNHDA, CDR2 SQIVND (reference sequence). CDR3 size: 15 residues. V was trimmed by 10 bases and J by 0 bases, leaving 13 bases between them. CDR3 nucleotides: TGTGCCACCGATGGGGGAAGCTCCTATAATTCACCCCTCCACTTT. As protein: CATDGGSSYNSPLHF.

This chain links TRBV2 with TRBJ1-6; TRBD1 agrees at 10 bases. Germline assignment: CDR1 SNHLY and CDR2 FYNNEI. The CDR3 loop spans 16 amino acids. The V gene end was trimmed by 6 bases and the J gene end by 4 bases; junction bases not matched to a gene: 6. In DNA, the CDR3 is TGTGCCAGCAGGCCAGGGACAGGGGCTTATAATTCACCCCTCCACTTT. This sequence encodes CASRPGTGAYNSPLHF.

The CDR3 nucleotides read TGCAGCGTTGTCCCGGAGGGCTACACCTTC. Amino acid sequence: CSVVPEGYTF. The V gene is TRBV29-1, the J gene TRBJ1-2; D remains unclear. The CDR3 covers 10 residues. Trimming took off 4 bases at V and 8 bases at J, with 8 bases between the two ends. Per germline, CDR1 SQVTM and CDR2 ANQGSEA.

The chain carries TRBV11-3 and TRBJ1-1, with 9 bases lining up with TRBD1. Germline V CDR1 and CDR2: SGHNT, YENEEA. J gave up 5 bases and V 5 bases, and 12 bases lay outside the gene matches. The CDR3 totals 16 residues. The CDR3: CASSPAGGTGNTEAFF. The CDR3 nucleotides are TGTGCCAGCAGCCCGGCGGGCGGGACAGGGAATACTGAAGCTTTCTTT.

The chain carries TRBV30 and TRBJ1-2; tentative D call: TRBD1 (5 bases). V lost 2 bases and J 3 bases, leaving 13 bases between the germline ends. Germline V gene lookup returns CDR1 GTSNPN and CDR2 SVGIG (reference sequence). The CDR3 runs to 14 residues. The CDR3 region has the DNA TGTGCCTGGAGTAACCGATGGGGGGACTATGGCTACACCTTC. It specifies CAWSNRWGDYGYTF.

The chain recombines TRBV19 with TRBJ1-3, with D possibly matching TRBD1 (5 bases). Between the trimmed V and J ends, which lost 7 bases and 1 base, there was a span of 20 bases. The germline gives CDR1 LNHDA, CDR2 SQIVND (reference sequence). CDR3 length: 17 residues. The CDR3 DNA reads TGTGCCAGTACTCCAACCCGGGGACGGAAATCTGGAAACACCATATATTTT. This translates into CASTPTRGRKSGNTIYF.

This clone has a single count. The chain uses TRBV18 and TRBJ2-5; D is unresolved. This CDR3 spans 13 amino acids. Germline V CDR1 and CDR2: KGHSH, LQKENI. Trimming pared 0 bases from V and 4 bases from J, leaving 6 bases between. This CDR3 reads CASSPPVIETQYF. The CDR3, as DNA: TGTGCCAGCTCACCACCGGTAATAGAGACCCAGTACTTC.

The rearrangement links TRBV5-1 to TRBJ1-1; D may be TRBD1 (5 bases). Germline V gene lookup returns CDR1 SGHRS and CDR2 YFSETQ. V shed 0 bases and J shed 5 bases, with 11 bases lying between them. CDR3 size: 14 residues. This CDR3 is CASSLGAGRTEAFF. The DNA of the CDR3 is TGCGCCAGCAGCTTGGGTGCAGGGCGGACTGAAGCTTTCTTT.

V gene TRBV11-3 combines with J gene TRBJ1-1; the D is unclear. Per germline, CDR1 SGHNT and CDR2 YENEEA. V dropped 0 bases and J dropped 1 base, with 3 bases sitting between them. CDR3 size: 13 residues. The CDR3 sequence: CASSLEENTEAFF. In DNA, the CDR3 is TGTGCCAGCAGCTTAGAAGAGAACACTGAAGCTTTCTTT.

This clone was observed a single time. The chain links TRBV27 to TRBJ1-2; weak D call: TRBD1 (5 bases). V was pared by 3 bases and J by 4 bases, with 15 bases between. CDR1 and CDR2 (germline): MNHEY, SMNVEV (reference sequence). CDR3 length: 15 amino acids. CDR3 DNA sequence: TGTGCCAGCAGTTTTCTTCAGGGAGGAGGCTATGGCTACACCTTC. It encodes CASSFLQGGGYGYTF.

The chain employs TRBV6-1 and TRBJ2-5; D may correspond to TRBD1 or TRBD2 (5 bases each). The CDR3 totals 15 residues. V was clipped by 2 bases and J by 4 bases, with 14 bases between them. Per germline, CDR1 MNHNS and CDR2 SASEGT. As DNA, the CDR3 is TGTGCCAGCAGTGAATGGGGACCCTGGGGAGAGACCCAGTACTTC. This sequence encodes CASSEWGPWGETQYF.

V is TRBV21-1 and J is TRBJ1-5; the table's D gene call, TRBD1, was not cross checked with the DNA. TRBV21-1 is recorded as a pseudogene. The CDR3 spans 18 residues. CDR3 sequence (DNA): TGTGCCAGCAGCAAAGAAAAAGTCTTGACAGGGGCTAGTCAGCCCCAGCATTTT. This codes for CASSKEKVLTGASQPQHF.

The genes are TRBV11-2 and TRBJ1-2; D is unclear. V dropped 1 base and J dropped 2 bases, with 11 bases sitting between them. The CDR3 runs to 15 residues. CDR1 and CDR2 (germline): SGHAT, FQNNGV. In DNA form, the CDR3 reads TGTGCCAGCAGCTTAGTGGGCAGCCCCAACTATGGCTACACCTTC. Amino acids: CASSLVGSPNYGYTF.

The chain couples TRBV5-1 to TRBJ1-1; D remains unclear. This CDR3 has 13 residues. Trimming left V 4 bases short and J 1 base short, with 8 bases between. Germline V gene sequence: CDR1 SGHRS, CDR2 YFSETQ. CDR3 DNA sequence: TGCGCCAGCAGCCCTGGTCAGAACACTGAAGCTTTCTTT. It is translated as CASSPGQNTEAFF.

This chain joins TRBV11-2 and TRBJ2-1; D is uncertain. Between the trimmed V and J ends, which lost 3 bases and 5 bases, there was a span of 8 bases. This CDR3 is 13 amino acids long. Germline lookup yields CDR1 SGHAT and CDR2 FQNNGV. The CDR3 DNA reads as TGTGCCAGCAGCTTGAGATTAAACAATGAGCAGTTCTTC. It is translated as CASSLRLNNEQFF.

The gene calls are TRBV6-2 or TRBV6-3 and TRBJ2-1; 9 bases are a match to TRBD2. Germline loops: CDR1 MNHEY, CDR2 SVGEGT. With V trimmed by 2 bases and J by 7 bases, 15 bases remained unmatched. The CDR3 contains 18 residues. The CDR3 reads CASSYPTTPGLARNEQFF. DNA of the CDR3: TGTGCCAGCAGTTACCCCACTACGCCGGGACTAGCCAGGAATGAGCAGTTCTTC.

This clone was seen once. This chain joins TRBV4-1 and TRBJ2-5, with TRBD2 identical over 7 bases. V trimming: 4 bases; J trimming: 2 bases; junction bases outside the gene matches: 7. Germline V gene lookup returns CDR1 MGHRA and CDR2 YSYEKL. This CDR3 spans 15 amino acids. The CDR3, as DNA: TGCGCCAGCAGCCTCCTTGGGGGGGGGCAAGAGACCCAGTACTTC. This encodes CASSLLGGGQETQYF.

The rearrangement links TRBV27 to TRBJ2-2; D is uncertain. Trimming pared 1 base from V and 3 bases from J, leaving 3 bases between. The V gene's germline CDR1 is MNHEY and CDR2 SMNVEV (reference sequence). The CDR3 sequence is 13 residues long. The CDR3 DNA reads TGTGCCAGCAGTTTATGGGACACCGGGGAGCTGTTTTTT. Encoded protein: CASSLWDTGELFF.

J is TRBJ2-5 and V is TRBV9; 13 nucleotides match TRBD2. V lost 4 bases to trimming and J lost 2 bases; unmatched junction nucleotides: 5. The CDR3 length is 16 residues. The germline V gene encodes CDR1 SGDLS and CDR2 YYNGEE. The CDR3 bases are TGTGCCAGCAGCCTAGGGACTAGCGGGGTACAAGAGACCCAGTACTTC. It yields the protein CASSLGTSGVQETQYF.